The 2 T cell receptor beta chains listed next were all sequenced from one sample in a study of blood T cell repertoires in COVID-19. The protocol was immunoSEQ multiplex PCR, while the TCRdb copy is restricted to in-frame clones and leaves out a portion. Here the sample spans roughly 67,000 clones, 65% to 90% being singletons. What was sequenced was peripheral blood. The source of these receptors is a man between 50 and 59 years old with acute or convalescent COVID-19.

With respect to this clone: Its ends do not fully match the called genes, so a read error is possible. The chain uses TRBV14 and TRBJ2-7, with TRBD1 as a possible D gene (6 bases). This CDR3 has 11 residues. Germline V gene lookup returns CDR1 SGHDN and CDR2 FVKESK. CDR3 residues: CASSQGSGQNF. CDR3 coding DNA: TGTGCCAGCAGCCAAGGGAGTGGACAGAACTTC.

This clone was detected only a few times. The chain couples TRBV6-6 to TRBJ2-2, with TRBD2 matching over 7 bases. V was pared by 8 bases and J by 6 bases, with 15 bases of the junction left unmatched. The CDR3 loop spans 16 amino acids. The germline V gene has CDR1 MNHNY and CDR2 SVGAGI (reference sequence). CDR3 amino acids: CASWPTGLSSPGELFF. Written as DNA, the CDR3 is TGTGCCAGCTGGCCCACGGGACTATCGTCTCCCGGGGAGCTGTTTTTT.